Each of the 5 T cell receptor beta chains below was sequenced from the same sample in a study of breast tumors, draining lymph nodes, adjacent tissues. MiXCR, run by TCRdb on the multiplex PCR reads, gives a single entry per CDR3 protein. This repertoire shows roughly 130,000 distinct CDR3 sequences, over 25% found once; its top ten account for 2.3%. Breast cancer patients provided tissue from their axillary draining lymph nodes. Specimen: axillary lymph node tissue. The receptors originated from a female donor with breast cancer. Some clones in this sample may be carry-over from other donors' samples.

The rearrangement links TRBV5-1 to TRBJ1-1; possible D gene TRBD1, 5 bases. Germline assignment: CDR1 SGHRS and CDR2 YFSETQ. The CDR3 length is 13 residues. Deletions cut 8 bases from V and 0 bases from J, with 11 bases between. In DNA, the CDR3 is TGCGCCAGTTCGGGGGAGCTGAACACTGAAGCTTTCTTT. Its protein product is CASSGELNTEAFF.

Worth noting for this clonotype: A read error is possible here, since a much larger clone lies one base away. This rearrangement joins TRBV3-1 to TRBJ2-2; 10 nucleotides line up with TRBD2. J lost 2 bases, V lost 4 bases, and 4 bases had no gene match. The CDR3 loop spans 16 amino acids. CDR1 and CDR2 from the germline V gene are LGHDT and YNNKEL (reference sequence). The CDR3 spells CASSPWTSGNTGELFF. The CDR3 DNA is TGTGCCAGCAGCCCATGGACTAGCGGAAACACCGGGGAGCTGTTTTTT.

DNA for the CDR3: TGTGCCAGCAGTTCCAGGGAAACGGGATATGGCTACACCATATATTTT. It codes for CASSSRETGYGYTIYF. The chain joins TRBV2 to TRBJ1-3; TRBD1 is a possible D gene (5 bases). CDR3 length equals 16 residues. Germline CDR1 is SNHLY and CDR2 is FYNNEI. The V gene lost 5 bases and the J gene lost 8 bases, with 22 bases spanning the gap.

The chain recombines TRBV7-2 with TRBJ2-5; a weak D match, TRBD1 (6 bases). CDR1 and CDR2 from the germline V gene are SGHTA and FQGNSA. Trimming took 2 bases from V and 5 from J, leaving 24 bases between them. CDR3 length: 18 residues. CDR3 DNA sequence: TGTGCCAGCAGCTTAACAAGGGGGTACAGGGTGGGGCAGGAGACCCAGTACTTC. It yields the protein CASSLTRGYRVGQETQYF.

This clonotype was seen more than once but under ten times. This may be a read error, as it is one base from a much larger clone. CDR3 bases: TGTGCCAGCAGCTTAAACCAGGCGGCCGGTGGCTACACCTTC. It is translated as CASSLNQAAGGYTF. J is TRBJ1-2 and V is TRBV5-6; D remains ambiguous. CDR1 is SGHDT and CDR2 is YYEEEE in the germline V gene. The CDR3 covers 14 residues. Between the trimmed V and J ends, which lost 2 bases and 7 bases, there was a span of 15 bases.